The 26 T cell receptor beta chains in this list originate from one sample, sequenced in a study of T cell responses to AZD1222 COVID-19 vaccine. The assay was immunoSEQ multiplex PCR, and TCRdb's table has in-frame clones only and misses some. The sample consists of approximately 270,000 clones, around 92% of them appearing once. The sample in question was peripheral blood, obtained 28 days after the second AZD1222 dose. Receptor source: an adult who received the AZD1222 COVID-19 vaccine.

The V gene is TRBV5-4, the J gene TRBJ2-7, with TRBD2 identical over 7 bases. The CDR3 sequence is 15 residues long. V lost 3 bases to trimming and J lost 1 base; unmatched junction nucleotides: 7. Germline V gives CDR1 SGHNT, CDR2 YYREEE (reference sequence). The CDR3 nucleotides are TGTGCCAGCAGCTCCGGGAGGCAGGGTTCCTACGAGCAGTACTTC. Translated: CASSSGRQGSYEQYF. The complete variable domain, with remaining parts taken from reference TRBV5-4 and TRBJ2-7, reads ETGVTQSPTHLIKTRGQQVTLRCSSQSGHNTVSWYQQALGQGPQFIFQYYREEENGRGNFPPRFSGLQFPNYSSELNVNALELDDSALYLCASSSGRQGSYEQYFGPGTRLTVT.

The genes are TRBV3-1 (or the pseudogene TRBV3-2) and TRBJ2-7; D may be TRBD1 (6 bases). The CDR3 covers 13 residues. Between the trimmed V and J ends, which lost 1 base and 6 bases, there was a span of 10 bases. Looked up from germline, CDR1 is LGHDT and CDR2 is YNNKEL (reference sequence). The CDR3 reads CASSQGPGAEQYF. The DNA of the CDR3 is TGTGCCAGCAGCCAAGGCCCAGGGGCCGAGCAGTACTTC.

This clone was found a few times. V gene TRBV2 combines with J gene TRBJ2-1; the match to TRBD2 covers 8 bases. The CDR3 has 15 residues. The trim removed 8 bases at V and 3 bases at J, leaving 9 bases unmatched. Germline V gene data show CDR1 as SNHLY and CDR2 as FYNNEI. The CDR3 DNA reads TGTGCCAGCGGGTTAAAACGGGGGGGCTACAATGAGCAGTTCTTC. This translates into CASGLKRGGYNEQFF. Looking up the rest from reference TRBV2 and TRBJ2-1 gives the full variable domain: EPEVTQTPSHQVTQMGQEVILRCVPISNHLYFYWYRQILGQKVEFLVSFYNNEISEKSEIFDDQFSVERPDGSNFTLKIRSTKLEDSAMYFCASGLKRGGYNEQFFGPGTRLTVL.

CDR3 region: CASSLRVDYGYTF. The CDR3 bases are TGTGCCAGTAGTCTCAGGGTAGACTATGGCTACACCTTC. The V and J genes are TRBV19 and TRBJ1-2; D is perhaps TRBD1 (5 bases). Germline CDR1 LNHDA, CDR2 SQIVND (reference sequence). The CDR3 is 13 amino acids. The V end was cut by 5 bases, the J end by 3 bases, with 10 bases between.

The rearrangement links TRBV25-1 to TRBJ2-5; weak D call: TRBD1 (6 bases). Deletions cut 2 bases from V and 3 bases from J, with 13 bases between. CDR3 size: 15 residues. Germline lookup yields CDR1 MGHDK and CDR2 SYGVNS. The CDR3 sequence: CASSEGAGAKETQYF. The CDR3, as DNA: TGTGCCAGCAGTGAAGGCGCAGGGGCCAAAGAGACCCAGTACTTC.

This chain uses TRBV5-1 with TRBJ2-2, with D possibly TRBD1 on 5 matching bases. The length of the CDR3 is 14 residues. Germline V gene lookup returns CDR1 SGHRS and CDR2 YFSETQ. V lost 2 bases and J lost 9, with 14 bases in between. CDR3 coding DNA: TGCGCCAGCAGCTTCCTCCCAGGGCGTCGGGAGCTGTTTTTT. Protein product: CASSFLPGRRELFF.

The DNA of the CDR3 is TGCGCCAGCAGTTCTGGACGGCAAAATGAAAAACTGTTTTTT. Translated, it gives CASSSGRQNEKLFF. The chain joins TRBV5-1 to TRBJ1-4; D is uncertain. This CDR3 contains 14 residues. Germline values: CDR1 SGHRS, CDR2 YFSETQ. The V and J ends lost 5 bases and 5 bases respectively, with 13 bases between them.

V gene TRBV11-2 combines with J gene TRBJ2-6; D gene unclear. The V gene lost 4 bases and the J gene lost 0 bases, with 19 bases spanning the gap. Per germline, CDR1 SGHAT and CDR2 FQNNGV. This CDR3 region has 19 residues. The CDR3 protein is CASSSLKVKADSGANVLTF. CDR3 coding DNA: TGTGCCAGCAGCTCCCTTAAAGTGAAAGCTGACTCTGGGGCCAACGTCCTGACTTTC.

CDR3 in amino acids: CASSVVGSPNYGYTF. The CDR3 bases are TGTGCCAGCAGTGTGGTGGGGTCCCCTAACTATGGCTACACCTTC. This chain links TRBV5-4 with TRBJ1-2; D not certain. With 5 bases removed from V and 0 bases from J, the gap between germline ends came to 14 bases. The CDR3 consists of 15 residues. The V gene's germline CDR1 is SGHNT and CDR2 YYREEE (reference sequence).

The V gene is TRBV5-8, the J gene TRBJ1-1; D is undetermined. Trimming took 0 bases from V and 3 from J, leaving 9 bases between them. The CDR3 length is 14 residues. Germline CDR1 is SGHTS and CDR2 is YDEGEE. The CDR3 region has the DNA TGTGCCAGCAGCTTGGCGGGCAGACACACTGAAGCTTTCTTT. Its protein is CASSLAGRHTEAFF. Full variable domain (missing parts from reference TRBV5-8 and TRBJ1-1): EAGVTQSPTHLIKTRGQQATLRCSPISGHTSVYWYQQALGLGLQFLLWYDEGEERNRGNFPPRFSGRQFPNYSSELNVNALELEDSALYLCASSLAGRHTEAFFGQGTRLTVV.

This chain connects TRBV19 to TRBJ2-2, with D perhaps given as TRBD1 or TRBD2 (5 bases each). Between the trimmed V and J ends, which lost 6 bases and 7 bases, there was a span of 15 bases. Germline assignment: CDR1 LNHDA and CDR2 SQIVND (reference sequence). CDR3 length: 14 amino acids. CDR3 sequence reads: CASSPGRGVGELFF. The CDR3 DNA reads TGTGCCAGTAGCCCAGGAAGGGGAGTCGGGGAGCTGTTTTTT.

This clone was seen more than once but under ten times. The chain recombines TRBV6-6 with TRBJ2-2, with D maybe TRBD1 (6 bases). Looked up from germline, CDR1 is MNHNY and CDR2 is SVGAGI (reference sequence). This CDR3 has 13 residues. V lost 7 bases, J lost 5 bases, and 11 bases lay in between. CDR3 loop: CASTQGGTGELFF. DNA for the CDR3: TGTGCCAGCACCCAAGGGGGAACCGGGGAGCTGTTTTTT.

CDR3 sequence: CASRRSGGNTIYF. The CDR3 coding sequence is TGTGCCAGCAGACGATCGGGTGGAAACACCATATATTTT. V and J are TRBV12-3 or TRBV12-4 and TRBJ1-3, with unresolved D. V was clipped by 6 bases and J by 3 bases, with 9 bases between them. The CDR3 consists of 13 residues.

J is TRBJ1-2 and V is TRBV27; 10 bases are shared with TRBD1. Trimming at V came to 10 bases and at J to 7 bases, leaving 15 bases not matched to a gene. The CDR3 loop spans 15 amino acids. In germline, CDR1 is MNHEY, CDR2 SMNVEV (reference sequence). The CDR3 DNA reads TGTGCCACCCAACCCTTCGCGACAGGGGGCCGTGGCTACACCTTC. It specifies CATQPFATGGRGYTF.

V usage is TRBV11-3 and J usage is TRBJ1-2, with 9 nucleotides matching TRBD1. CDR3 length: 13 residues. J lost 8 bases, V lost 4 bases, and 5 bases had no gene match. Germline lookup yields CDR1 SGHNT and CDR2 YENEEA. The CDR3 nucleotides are TGTGCCAGCAGCTCCACAGGGGGCTCAGGCTACACCTTC. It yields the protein CASSSTGGSGYTF.

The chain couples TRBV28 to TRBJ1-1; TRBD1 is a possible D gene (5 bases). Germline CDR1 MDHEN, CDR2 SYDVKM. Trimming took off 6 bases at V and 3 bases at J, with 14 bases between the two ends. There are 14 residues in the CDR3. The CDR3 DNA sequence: TGTGCCAGCAGCCGCGGGGGGATAGACACTGAAGCTTTCTTT. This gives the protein CASSRGGIDTEAFF.

In nucleotides, the CDR3 is TGTGCCAGCAGTTTAACACCGGGACAGAGATATAGTGGCACCATATATTTT. It is translated as CASSLTPGQRYSGTIYF. This sequence joins TRBV28 and TRBJ1-3; 7 bases match TRBD1. CDR3 size: 17 residues. The junction had 16 bases not matched to a gene; V was cut back by 2 bases and J by 9 bases. CDR1 and CDR2 (germline): MDHEN, SYDVKM.

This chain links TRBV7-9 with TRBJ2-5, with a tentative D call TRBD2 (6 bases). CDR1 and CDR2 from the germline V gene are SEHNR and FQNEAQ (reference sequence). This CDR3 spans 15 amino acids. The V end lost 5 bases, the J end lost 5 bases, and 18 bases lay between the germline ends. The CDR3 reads CASSDRELGSETQYF. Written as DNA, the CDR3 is TGTGCCAGCAGCGATCGGGAGCTAGGTTCGGAGACCCAGTACTTC.

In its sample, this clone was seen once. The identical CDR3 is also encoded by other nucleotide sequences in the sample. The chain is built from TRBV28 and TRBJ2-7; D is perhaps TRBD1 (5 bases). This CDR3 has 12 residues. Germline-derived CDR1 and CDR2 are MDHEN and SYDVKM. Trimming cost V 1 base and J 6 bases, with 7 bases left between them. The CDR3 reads CASSLLRGEQYF. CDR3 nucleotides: TGTGCCAGCAGTTTATTAAGGGGCGAGCAGTACTTC.

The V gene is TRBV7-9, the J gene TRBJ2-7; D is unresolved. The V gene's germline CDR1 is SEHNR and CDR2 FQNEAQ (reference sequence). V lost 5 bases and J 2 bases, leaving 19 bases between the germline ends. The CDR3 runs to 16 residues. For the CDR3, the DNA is TGTGCCAGCAGCCCCCCCGGGCGCACCGGCGCCTACGAGCAGTACTTC. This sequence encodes CASSPPGRTGAYEQYF.

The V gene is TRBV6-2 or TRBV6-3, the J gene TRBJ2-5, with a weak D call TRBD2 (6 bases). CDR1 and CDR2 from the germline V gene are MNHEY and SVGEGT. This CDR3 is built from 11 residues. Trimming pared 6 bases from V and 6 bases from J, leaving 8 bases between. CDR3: CASSAGKTQYF. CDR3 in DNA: TGTGCCAGCAGCGCGGGGAAGACCCAGTACTTC.

The CDR3 is CASRTTPTNTVAFF. For the CDR3, the DNA is TGTGCCAGCAGAACTACACCCACCAACACCGTCGCTTTCTTT. The chain joins TRBV28 to TRBJ1-1; D gene unclear. The ends were cut back, 6 bases at V and 11 bases at J, with 22 bases in the middle. The CDR3 loop spans 14 amino acids. Looked up from germline, CDR1 is MDHEN and CDR2 is SYDVKM.

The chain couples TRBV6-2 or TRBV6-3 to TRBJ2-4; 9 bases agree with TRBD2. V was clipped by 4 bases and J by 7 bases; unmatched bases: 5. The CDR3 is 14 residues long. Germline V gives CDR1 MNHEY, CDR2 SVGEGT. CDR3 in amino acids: CASSWGLARNIQYF. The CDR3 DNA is TGTGCCAGCAGTTGGGGACTAGCACGGAACATTCAGTACTTC.

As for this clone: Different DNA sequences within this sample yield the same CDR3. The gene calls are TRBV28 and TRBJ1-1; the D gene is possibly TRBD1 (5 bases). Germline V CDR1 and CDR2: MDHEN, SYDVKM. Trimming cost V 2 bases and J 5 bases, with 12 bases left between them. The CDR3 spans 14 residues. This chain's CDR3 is CASSLGQGGTEAFF. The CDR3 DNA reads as TGTGCCAGCAGTTTAGGGCAGGGAGGAACTGAAGCTTTCTTT.

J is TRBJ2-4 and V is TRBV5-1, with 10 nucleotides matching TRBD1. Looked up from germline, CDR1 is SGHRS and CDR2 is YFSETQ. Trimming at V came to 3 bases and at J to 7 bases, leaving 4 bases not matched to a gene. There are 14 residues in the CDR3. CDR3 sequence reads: CASSSGQGRNIQYF. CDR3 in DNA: TGCGCCAGCAGCTCGGGACAGGGGAGGAACATTCAGTACTTC. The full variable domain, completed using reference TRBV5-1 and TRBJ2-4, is KAGVTQTPRYLIKTRGQQVTLSCSPISGHRSVSWYQQTPGQGLQFLFEYFSETQRNKGNFPGRFSGRQFSNSRSEMNVSTLELGDSALYLCASSSGQGRNIQYFGAGTRLSVL.

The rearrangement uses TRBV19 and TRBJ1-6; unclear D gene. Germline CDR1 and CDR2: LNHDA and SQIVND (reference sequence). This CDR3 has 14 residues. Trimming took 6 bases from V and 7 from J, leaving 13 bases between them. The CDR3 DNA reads TGTGCCAGTAGATCACAAGGTACGAATTCACCCCTCCACTTT. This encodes CASRSQGTNSPLHF.